This passage covers 29 T cell receptor beta chains from one sample sequenced in a study of CD8 T cells in Susac syndrome. Reverse transcription of about 0.5 to 1 ug RNA was carried out with random hexamers. TCRdb recomputed calls from the immunoSEQ multiplex PCR reads with MiXCR, one row per CDR3 protein. The sample holds 200,000 to 250,000 distinct CDR3 sequences, 95% seen once. The sample was CD4+ T cells from PBMCs. These receptors came from a human donor with multiple sclerosis.

A single count supports this clonotype. The chain is built from TRBV30 and TRBJ1-2, with no clear D. This CDR3 is built from 13 residues. The ends were cut back, 0 bases at V and 6 bases at J, with 11 bases in the middle. Germline values: CDR1 GTSNPN, CDR2 SVGIG (reference sequence). The DNA for the CDR3 is TGTGCCTGGAGTGTCCGAGGGCCGGATGGCTACACCTTC. As protein: CAWSVRGPDGYTF.

This rearrangement joins TRBV27 to TRBJ1-5; D might be TRBD1 (5 bases). The V gene's germline CDR1 is MNHEY and CDR2 SMNVEV (reference sequence). The V and J ends lost 8 bases and 5 bases respectively, with 10 bases between them. This CDR3 has 12 amino acids. The CDR3 DNA sequence: TGTGCCAGCGGGGGAGAAGATCAGCCCCAGCATTTT. Its translation is CASGGEDQPQHF.

J is TRBJ2-7 and V is TRBV30, with a weak D call TRBD2 (5 bases). Germline V gene sequence: CDR1 GTSNPN, CDR2 SVGIG (reference sequence). This CDR3 has 11 amino acids. With 2 bases removed from V and 11 bases from J, the gap between germline ends came to 13 bases. CDR3 amino acids: CAWSSGPREYF. The CDR3 nucleotides read TGTGCCTGGAGTTCGGGCCCGAGGGAGTACTTC.

This clonotype was recorded only once. This chain links TRBV20-1 with TRBJ2-5; 12 bases fit TRBD2. CDR3 size: 15 residues. Germline V lookup: CDR1 DFQATT, CDR2 SNEGSKA (reference sequence). V was clipped by 6 bases and J by 0 bases; unmatched bases: 5. The CDR3 reads CSALTSGRYQETQYF. CDR3 nucleotides: TGCAGTGCCCTCACTAGCGGGAGGTACCAAGAGACCCAGTACTTC.

This chain joins TRBV29-1 and TRBJ2-5; 7 bases are a match to TRBD1. CDR3 length: 13 residues. V lost 4 bases, J lost 4 bases, and 6 bases stayed unmatched. In germline, CDR1 is SQVTM, CDR2 ANQGSEA. The CDR3 DNA follows: TGCAGCGTTGTTAAGGGGGCCCGAGAGACCCAGTACTTC. Amino acids: CSVVKGARETQYF.

The chain combines TRBV2 with TRBJ1-1; 7 bases are shared with TRBD1. Germline assignment: CDR1 SNHLY and CDR2 FYNNEI. The J segment lost 1 base and the V segment lost 7 bases, leaving 6 bases of the junction unmatched. The CDR3 covers 14 residues. The CDR3 DNA sequence: TGTGCCAGCAAAGAAAGGACAGGGAACACTGAAGCTTTCTTT. It encodes CASKERTGNTEAFF.

This rearrangement joins TRBV29-1 to TRBJ2-7; TRBD1 matches 12 bases. CDR1 SQVTM and CDR2 ANQGSEA come from the germline V gene. Trimming took 6 bases from V and 6 from J; bases not matched to a gene: 6. The CDR3 sequence is 13 residues long. For the CDR3, the DNA is TGCAGCGTGGAGGGACAGGGGGCGGGCGAGCAGTACTTC. Amino acid sequence: CSVEGQGAGEQYF.

The chain employs TRBV6-2 or TRBV6-3 and TRBJ2-7, with 8 bases identical to TRBD1. Per the germline V gene, CDR1 is MNHEY and CDR2 is SVGEGT. The CDR3 is made up of 15 amino acids. V gave up 6 bases and J gave up 4 bases; unmatched junction bases: 11. The CDR3 loop reads CASRAPGQGRYEQYF. The CDR3 DNA sequence: TGTGCCAGCAGGGCACCTGGACAGGGTCGGTACGAGCAGTACTTC.

In DNA, the CDR3 is TGCAGTGCTAGCTTAACTAGGGTAGATAGCACAGATACGCAGTATTTT. It is translated as CSASLTRVDSTDTQYF. The chain employs TRBV20-1 and TRBJ2-3; possibly TRBD2 for D (5 bases). Germline V gene lookup returns CDR1 DFQATT and CDR2 SNEGSKA (reference sequence). V dropped 3 bases and J dropped 0 bases, with 16 bases sitting between them. The CDR3 spans 16 residues.

The rearrangement joins TRBV20-1 to TRBJ2-3; D possibly corresponds to TRBD1 (6 bases). This CDR3 spans 11 amino acids. The V gene's germline CDR1 is DFQATT and CDR2 SNEGSKA (reference sequence). In DNA, the CDR3 is TGCAGCGGGGCCAGGGGAGATACGCAGTATTTT. This encodes CSGARGDTQYF.

This chain joins TRBV27 and TRBJ1-2, with a weak D call TRBD1 (6 bases). Trimming pared 2 bases from V and 3 bases from J, leaving 7 bases between. CDR1 MNHEY and CDR2 SMNVEV come from the germline V gene (reference sequence). This CDR3 has 13 amino acids. The CDR3 DNA reads as TGTGCCAGCAGTTTAACAGGGCACTATGGCTACACCTTC. Residues: CASSLTGHYGYTF.

The chain couples TRBV30 to TRBJ1-1; the D is unclear. Germline V gene sequence: CDR1 GTSNPN, CDR2 SVGIG (reference sequence). This CDR3 contains 15 residues. V was pared by 2 bases and J by 0 bases, with 13 bases between. The CDR3 here is CAWSTGRTLNTEAFF. In DNA, the CDR3 is TGTGCCTGGAGTACCGGACGGACCTTGAACACTGAAGCTTTCTTT.

The rearrangement uses TRBV5-4 and TRBJ2-5; TRBD2 matches at 11 bases. Germline trimming cut 4 bases from V and 4 bases from J; bases unmatched to any gene: 6. This CDR3 is 15 amino acids long. Germline CDR1 reads SGHNT; CDR2 reads YYREEE (reference sequence). The CDR3 reads CASSLAGGRGETQYF. Written as DNA, the CDR3 is TGTGCCAGCAGCCTAGCGGGGGGCCGAGGAGAGACCCAGTACTTC.

This clonotype was seen only once. V is TRBV12-3 or TRBV12-4 and J is TRBJ2-5; 10 positions match TRBD2. Germline trimming cut 4 bases from V and 5 bases from J; bases unmatched to any gene: 10. The CDR3 is made up of 16 amino acids. CDR3 region: CASSSTLAGVKETQYF. The CDR3 nucleotides are TGTGCCAGCAGTTCGACTCTAGCGGGAGTAAAGGAGACCCAGTACTTC.

The chain links TRBV3-1 to TRBJ1-2; D gene unclear. Germline V gives CDR1 LGHDT, CDR2 YNNKEL (reference sequence). The CDR3 consists of 12 residues. Trimming took 2 bases from V and 8 from J, leaving 9 bases between them. The CDR3 here is CASSQPRGGYTF. The CDR3 bases are TGTGCCAGCAGCCAACCTCGGGGAGGCTACACCTTC.

This chain links TRBV27 with TRBJ2-7, with D possibly being TRBD1 (5 bases). V lost 5 bases and J lost 4, with 9 bases in between. The CDR3 extends over 12 amino acids. The germline gives CDR1 MNHEY, CDR2 SMNVEV (reference sequence). CDR3 region: CASSADRYEQYF. Here the CDR3 DNA reads TGTGCCAGCAGTGCCGACAGATACGAGCAGTACTTC.

The chain combines TRBV5-6 with TRBJ2-7; D unclear. Germline V lookup: CDR1 SGHDT, CDR2 YYEEEE. The CDR3 runs to 15 residues. V lost 2 bases to trimming and J lost 2 bases, with 14 bases between them. The CDR3 spells CASSFGSDSTYEQYF. CDR3 nucleotides: TGTGCCAGCAGCTTCGGGTCCGATTCTACCTACGAGCAGTACTTC.

The rearrangement joins TRBV20-1 to TRBJ2-1; perhaps TRBD2 as D (6 bases). The length of the CDR3 is 13 residues. Germline CDR1 and CDR2: DFQATT and SNEGSKA (reference sequence). Trimming cost V 1 base and J 9 bases, with 13 bases left between them. This chain's CDR3 is CSARVLLASEQFF. The CDR3 coding sequence is TGCAGTGCTAGAGTCCTACTAGCCAGTGAGCAGTTCTTC.

The genes are TRBV5-1 and TRBJ1-2; possible D gene TRBD1, 6 bases. The germline V and J ends were trimmed by 4 bases and 2 bases, with 12 bases remaining between them. This CDR3 contains 14 residues. Germline V gene lookup returns CDR1 SGHRS and CDR2 YFSETQ. The CDR3 nucleotides read TGCGCCAGCAGCCCGGACAGAGAAAACTATGGCTACACCTTC. It encodes CASSPDRENYGYTF.

This chain links TRBV6-2 or TRBV6-3 with TRBJ2-5; no reliable D call. CDR1 is MNHEY, CDR2 SVGEGT, per germline. CDR3 size: 13 residues. V was trimmed by 6 bases and J by 5 bases, leaving 13 bases between them. CDR3 amino acids: CASRRHQVETQYF. DNA for the CDR3: TGTGCCAGCAGGCGACACCAGGTCGAGACCCAGTACTTC.

Comment on this clonotype: At one end the junction does not follow the germline gene, possibly because of a read error. The V and J genes are TRBV6-5 and TRBJ2-1, with D hard to call. Germline CDR1 MNHEY, CDR2 SVGAGI. This CDR3 contains 8 residues. The CDR3: CANPPSSF. As DNA, the CDR3 is TGTGCCAACCCCCCCAGTTCCTTC.

The V gene is TRBV29-1, the J gene TRBJ2-2; D may match TRBD1 or TRBD2 (6 bases each). V was trimmed by 5 bases and J by 0 bases, leaving 10 bases between them. Germline V CDR1 and CDR2: SQVTM, ANQGSEA. CDR3 length: 14 residues. Here the CDR3 DNA reads TGCAGCGTTTCGGGGGCAACGAACACCGGGGAGCTGTTTTTT. This gives the protein CSVSGATNTGELFF.

The rearrangement joins TRBV5-1 to TRBJ2-5; 13 bases agree with TRBD2. Germline assignment: CDR1 SGHRS and CDR2 YFSETQ. This CDR3 is built from 16 residues. V lost 4 bases, J lost 5 bases, and 8 bases stayed unmatched. This CDR3 reads CASSGTSGTAGETQYF. CDR3 nucleotide sequence: TGCGCCAGCAGCGGGACTAGCGGGACGGCCGGGGAGACCCAGTACTTC.

This chain links TRBV7-2 with TRBJ2-1; D gene unclear. This CDR3 comprises 13 residues. V shed 1 base and J shed 4 bases, with 5 bases lying between them. Germline V gene sequence: CDR1 SGHTA, CDR2 FQGNSA. The CDR3 DNA sequence: TGTGCCAGCAGCTTAGTCGGGTACAATGAGCAGTTCTTC. Its protein is CASSLVGYNEQFF.

The gene calls are TRBV30 and TRBJ2-3; weak D call: TRBD1 (6 bases). With 3 bases removed from V and 0 bases from J, the gap between germline ends came to 13 bases. The CDR3 totals 15 residues. Germline assignment: CDR1 GTSNPN and CDR2 SVGIG (reference sequence). The CDR3 reads CAWSTGTPSTDTQYF. Here the CDR3 DNA reads TGTGCCTGGAGCACCGGGACACCTAGCACAGATACGCAGTATTTT.

In this sample, this clonotype turned up once. The V gene is TRBV29-1, the J gene TRBJ2-5; 8 bases map to TRBD2. The CDR3 spans 15 residues. The germline gives CDR1 SQVTM, CDR2 ANQGSEA. V gave up 0 bases and J gave up 3 bases; unmatched junction bases: 6. The CDR3 DNA is TGCAGCGTTGAAGATCGCGGGGGGCCCGAAGAGACCCAGTACTTC. Translation: CSVEDRGGPEETQYF.

The V and J genes are TRBV3-1 and TRBJ2-3; 7 nucleotides align to TRBD2. Per the germline V gene, CDR1 is LGHDT and CDR2 is YNNKEL (reference sequence). V gave up 1 base and J gave up 9 bases; unmatched junction bases: 10. CDR3 length equals 15 residues. CDR3 coding DNA: TGTGCCAGCAGCCAAGCGGGGTCCTACGGGAGGACGCAGTATTTT. Encoded protein: CASSQAGSYGRTQYF.

This clonotype was counted a single time. J is TRBJ1-1 and V is TRBV29-1; D possibly corresponds to TRBD1 (5 bases). This CDR3 spans 14 amino acids. The germline gives CDR1 SQVTM, CDR2 ANQGSEA. The V and J ends lost 7 bases and 5 bases respectively, with 20 bases between them. The DNA for the CDR3 is TGCAGCGCTTTCGCAGGGCCCCTTGAGACTGAAGCTTTCTTT. Its protein is CSAFAGPLETEAFF. The full variable domain, completed using reference TRBV29-1 and TRBJ1-1, is SAVISQKPSRDICQRGTSLTIQCQVDSQVTMMFWYRQQPGQSLTLIATANQGSEATYESGFVIDKFPISRPNLTFSTLTVSNMSPEDSSIYLCSAFAGPLETEAFFGQGTRLTVV.

The chain employs TRBV5-1 and TRBJ2-1; D remains unclear. This CDR3 spans 14 amino acids. Germline V lookup: CDR1 SGHRS, CDR2 YFSETQ. V was cut by 0 bases and J by 8 bases, with 12 bases left in between. In DNA, the CDR3 is TGCGCCAGCAGCTTGGAGGCTAGGATGGATGAGCAGTTCTTC. Translated: CASSLEARMDEQFF.